This entry lists 20 T cell receptor beta chains sequenced from one sample in a study of T cell repertoires in cytomegalovirus infection. The antigens these receptors bind are not known. TCRdb re-called the reads with MiXCR, one entry per CDR3 protein. The sample lists around 100,000 distinct CDR3 sequences, 42% seen once, with 65% to 75% in the top ten. Sequencing was performed on CD8+ T cells from cultured PBMCs, taken from culture after CMV antigen stimulation. These receptors all come from a human donor in good health (CMV status not recorded). Some clones in this sample may be carry-over from other donors' samples.

The chain combines TRBV19 with TRBJ1-1; a possible D gene is TRBD1 (6 bases). The germline gives CDR1 LNHDA, CDR2 SQIVND (reference sequence). Deletions cut 3 bases from V and 0 bases from J, with 14 bases between. The CDR3 length is 16 residues. The CDR3 loop reads CASSIGQSPMNTEAFF. The CDR3 region has the DNA TGTGCCAGTAGTATCGGACAGTCGCCCATGAACACTGAAGCTTTCTTT. The entire variable domain, with the rest obtained from reference TRBV19 and TRBJ1-1, is as follows: DGGITQSPKYLFRKEGQNVTLSCEQNLNHDAMYWYRQDPGQGLRLIYYSQIVNDFQKGDIAEGYSVSREKKESFPLTVTSAQKNPTAFYLCASSIGQSPMNTEAFFGQGTRLTVV.

This clonotype has ten or more counts. This rearrangement joins TRBV20-1 to TRBJ1-5, with 10 bases aligning to TRBD1. This CDR3 contains 16 residues. CDR1 DFQATT and CDR2 SNEGSKA come from the germline V gene (reference sequence). J lost 5 bases, V lost 2 bases, and 9 bases had no gene match. CDR3 residues: CSARTRGQGVDQPQHF. CDR3 sequence (DNA): TGCAGTGCTAGAACCCGAGGACAGGGGGTTGATCAGCCCCAGCATTTT.

This clonotype appeared a few times. The rearrangement uses TRBV4-2 and TRBJ2-7, with 7 bases lining up with TRBD2. Germline trimming cut 0 bases from V and 5 bases from J; bases unmatched to any gene: 4. Germline V gene lookup returns CDR1 LGHNA and CDR2 YNFKEQ. This CDR3 contains 14 residues. Here the CDR3 DNA reads TGTGCCAGCAGCCAAGATACTAGCGTCCACGAGCAGTACTTC. It yields the protein CASSQDTSVHEQYF.

This clonotype was seen a few times. The chain is built from TRBV27 and TRBJ1-1; 8 positions match TRBD1. The length of the CDR3 is 13 residues. Germline CDR1 and CDR2: MNHEY and SMNVEV (reference sequence). Trimming removed 9 bases from V and 4 bases from J; junction bases left unmatched: 7. The CDR3 is CASHRTGSTEAFF. CDR3 coding DNA: TGTGCCAGTCACCGGACAGGGAGCACTGAAGCTTTCTTT.

This clonotype was observed a handful of times. The genes are TRBV28 and TRBJ2-3, with 11 bases aligning to TRBD2. The ends lost 5 bases at V and 0 bases at J; junction bases unmatched: 10. The CDR3 sequence is 18 residues long. Germline V CDR1 and CDR2: MDHEN, SYDVKM. Here the CDR3 DNA reads TGTGCCAGCAGTGGGGCTCGACTAGCGGGGCCAAGCACAGATACGCAGTATTTT. It yields the protein CASSGARLAGPSTDTQYF.

The genes are TRBV4-1 and TRBJ1-1; no reliable D call. The CDR3 loop spans 18 amino acids. V shed 3 bases and J shed 3 bases, with 23 bases lying between them. In germline, CDR1 is MGHRA, CDR2 YSYEKL. CDR3 nucleotides: TGCGCCAGCAGCCAGAATGAATACCCTTCCAACACGGACACTGAAGCTTTCTTT. Translated: CASSQNEYPSNTDTEAFF.

Only one count was recorded for this clonotype. This rearrangement joins TRBV12-3 or TRBV12-4 to TRBJ2-1; D possibly uses TRBD1 or TRBD2 (6 bases each). This CDR3 region has 12 residues. Trimming removed 8 bases from V and 9 bases from J, with 14 bases in between. The CDR3 DNA sequence: TGTGCCAGCCTTGGGGGGCATCGTGAGCAGTTCTTC. Its translation: CASLGGHREQFF.

There are a few counts of this clonotype. DNA for the CDR3: TGTGCCACCAGTGGACAGGGGATGAACACTGAAGCTTTCTTT. It codes for CATSGQGMNTEAFF. The chain links TRBV24-1 to TRBJ1-1; 8 bases are a match to TRBD1. Per germline, CDR1 KGHDR and CDR2 SFDVKD. The junction had 1 base not matched to a gene; V was cut back by 5 bases and J by 0 bases. The CDR3 has 14 residues.

This clonotype was found once. The CDR3: CASSLNFYEQYF. CDR3 nucleotide sequence: TGTGCCAGCAGTCTTAACTTCTACGAGCAGTACTTC. The V and J genes are TRBV12-3 or TRBV12-4 and TRBJ2-7; D remains ambiguous. The CDR3 runs 12 residues. The V and J ends lost 5 bases and 3 bases respectively, with 8 bases between them.

This clonotype was seen a few times. V and J are TRBV12-3 or TRBV12-4 and TRBJ1-2; tentatively, D is TRBD1 (6 bases). This CDR3 is 14 amino acids long. V lost 6 bases, J lost 2 bases, and 13 bases lay in between. This CDR3 is CASRPTTGNYGYTF. The CDR3 DNA is TGTGCCAGCAGACCGACCACAGGGAACTATGGCTACACCTTC.

The V call is TRBV27, the J call TRBJ2-7; D is undetermined. This CDR3 has 13 amino acids. The germline gives CDR1 MNHEY, CDR2 SMNVEV (reference sequence). The ends were cut back, 5 bases at V and 4 bases at J, with 12 bases in the middle. CDR3 sequence: CASSPDFIYEQYF. The CDR3, as DNA: TGTGCCAGCAGTCCAGATTTTATATACGAGCAGTACTTC.

A single count supports this clonotype. V is TRBV7-6 and J is TRBJ2-7; D is possibly TRBD1 or TRBD2 (6 bases each). The germline V gene has CDR1 SGHVS and CDR2 FNYEAQ. V was shortened by 1 base and J by 3 bases, with 13 bases between the two germline ends. CDR3 length equals 15 residues. For the CDR3, the DNA is TGTGCCAGCAGCTTAGACAGGACAGCGGGCTACGAGCAGTACTTC. Translating gives CASSLDRTAGYEQYF.

The chain couples TRBV6-1 to TRBJ2-7; D ambiguous. The CDR3 length is 13 residues. Trimming cost V 6 bases and J 2 bases, with 11 bases left between them. Germline V gives CDR1 MNHNS, CDR2 SASEGT. This CDR3 reads CASRSATTYEQYF. CDR3 DNA: TGTGCCAGCAGGTCCGCCACTACCTACGAGCAGTACTTC.

This clonotype was observed a few times. V is TRBV14 and J is TRBJ2-5; 11 bases are a match to TRBD1. The CDR3 length is 16 residues. Germline CDR1 is SGHDN and CDR2 is FVKESK. Trimming took 4 bases from V and 5 from J; bases not matched to a gene: 9. The CDR3 protein is CASSRFGQGARETQYF. The CDR3 DNA reads as TGTGCCAGCAGCCGATTCGGACAGGGGGCCCGCGAGACCCAGTACTTC.

J is TRBJ2-1 and V is TRBV7-2; 10 nucleotides match TRBD2. This CDR3 contains 16 residues. Per germline, CDR1 SGHTA and CDR2 FQGNSA. V lost 4 bases to trimming and J lost 10 bases; unmatched junction nucleotides: 13. The CDR3 nucleotides read TGTGCCAGCAGCTCCCCACCGGGACTAGCGTCAGGGGAGCAGTTCTTC. Protein product: CASSSPPGLASGEQFF.

J is TRBJ2-2 and V is TRBV20-1; 7 bases line up with TRBD1. J was trimmed by 6 bases and V by 5 bases; bases with no gene match: 6. The CDR3 is 13 amino acids. Germline V gene data show CDR1 as DFQATT and CDR2 as SNEGSKA (reference sequence). The CDR3 DNA reads as TGCAGTGCTCGCCCAGGACAGGCCGGGGAGCTGTTTTTT. This gives the protein CSARPGQAGELFF.

The rearrangement joins TRBV27 to TRBJ2-1; D gene uncertain. V was pared by 6 bases and J by 6 bases, with 12 bases between. This CDR3 has 13 residues. Germline CDR1 MNHEY, CDR2 SMNVEV (reference sequence). The DNA for the CDR3 is TGTGCCAGCAGGGGTCTACTCCGCAATGAGCAGTTCTTC. Its translation is CASRGLLRNEQFF.

In this sample, this clonotype turned up a few times. The genes are TRBV12-3 or TRBV12-4 and TRBJ2-3; 12 bases line up with TRBD2. V lost 2 bases and J lost 4; bases outside the gene matches: 13. CDR3 size: 19 residues. The CDR3 DNA is TGTGCCAGCAGTTTAACCCCCGGGAGGCTAGCGGGGGGGGCAGATACGCAGTATTTT. It yields the protein CASSLTPGRLAGGADTQYF.

V usage is TRBV20-1 and J usage is TRBJ2-3; possibly TRBD1 or TRBD2 for D (5 bases each). Trimming removed 0 bases at V and 2 bases at J, with 12 bases between. Per the germline V gene, CDR1 is DFQATT and CDR2 is SNEGSKA (reference sequence). CDR3 size: 15 residues. CDR3 protein: CSARENRDHTDTQYF. The CDR3 nucleotides are TGCAGTGCTAGAGAAAACCGGGACCACACAGATACGCAGTATTTT.

V usage is TRBV5-4 and J usage is TRBJ2-7; TRBD1 matches 7 bases. The CDR3 spans 15 residues. V was pared by 2 bases and J by 2 bases, with 7 bases of the junction left unmatched. From germline, CDR1 is SGHNT and CDR2 YYREEE (reference sequence). The CDR3 DNA follows: TGTGCCAGCAGCTTAGGGACAGAGGATACCTACGAGCAGTACTTC. Its protein is CASSLGTEDTYEQYF.